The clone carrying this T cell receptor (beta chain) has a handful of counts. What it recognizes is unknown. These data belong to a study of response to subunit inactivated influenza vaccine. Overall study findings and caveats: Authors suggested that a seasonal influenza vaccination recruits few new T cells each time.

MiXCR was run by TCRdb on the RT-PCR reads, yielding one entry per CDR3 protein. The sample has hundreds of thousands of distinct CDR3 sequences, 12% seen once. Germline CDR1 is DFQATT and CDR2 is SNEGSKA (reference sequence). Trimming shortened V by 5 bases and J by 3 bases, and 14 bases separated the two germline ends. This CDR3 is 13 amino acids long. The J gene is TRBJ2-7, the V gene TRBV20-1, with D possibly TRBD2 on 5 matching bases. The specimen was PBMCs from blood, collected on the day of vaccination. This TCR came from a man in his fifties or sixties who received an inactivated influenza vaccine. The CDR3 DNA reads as TGCAGTGCTCTAAAACGGGATCTCTACGAGCAGTACTTC. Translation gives CSALKRDLYEQYF.